These T cell receptor beta chains were read from a single sample in a study of vaccination and CD4 T cells after COVID-19. TCRdb recomputed calls from the PCR reads with MiXCR, one row per CDR3 protein. Among about 24,000 distinct CDR3 sequences, 45% to 55% were seen once, and the ten largest hold roughly 1%. This specimen was CD4+ T cells from blood, taken before SARS-CoV-2 vaccination. All receptors derive from a human donor who had recovered from COVID-19. The CDR3 runs from the conserved cysteine through the conserved F or W. The D gene is left open where the match is weak. Some rows mark clone size as missing; the rest say once, few, many or name a class of expanded clone.

clone size,D gene,J gene,V gene,CDR3 DNA,CDR3 protein
NA,NA,TRBJ2-4,TRBV2,TGTGCCAGCAGTACCCGACAGCCGACCGGAAACATTCAGTACTTC,CASSTRQPTGNIQYF
NA,NA,TRBJ2-7,TRBV5-1,TGCGCCAGCAGCCCATCTGACAGGATTTACGAGCAGTACTTC,CASSPSDRIYEQYF
NA,TRBD1,TRBJ1-2,TRBV10-1,TGCGCCAGGACAACCCGCGGGACAGGGGCTTCGATCTATGGCTACACCTTC,CARTTRGTGASIYGYTF
few,NA,TRBJ2-7,TRBV6-1,TGTGCCAGCAGTGAATTAGTAGTGACCTACGAGCAGTACTTC,CASSELVVTYEQYF
NA,NA,TRBJ1-1,TRBV20-1,TGCAGTGCTCCGCTGGGGTCCGCGATGATGAACACTGAAGCTTTCTTT,CSAPLGSAMMNTEAFF
NA,TRBD2,TRBJ2-6,TRBV4-3,TGCGCCAGCAGCCAGGGACTAGCCTCCGGGGCCAACGTCCTGACTTTC,CASSQGLASGANVLTF
NA,TRBD1,TRBJ2-7,TRBV11-2,TGTGCCAGCAGCCTAGGGACAGGGTTAACCTACGAGCAGTACTTC,CASSLGTGLTYEQYF
few,NA,TRBJ2-7,TRBV28,TGTGCCAGCAGCAGTACGGGAGTCGGCGAGCAGTACTTC,CASSSTGVGEQYF
few,NA,TRBJ1-5,TRBV7-2,TGTGCCAGCAGCTTAGATAGCCAGCCCCAGCATTTT,CASSLDSQPQHF
NA,NA,TRBJ1-2,TRBV27,TGTGCCAGCAGTTTCTCGGGGAACTATGGCTACACCTTC,CASSFSGNYGYTF
NA,NA,TRBJ1-2,TRBV28,TGTGCCAGCAGTGGCGGGAACAGGGACTGGGCTAACTATGGCTACACCTTC,CASSGGNRDWANYGYTF
NA,NA,TRBJ2-3,TRBV23-1,TGCGCCAGCAGAAAAGAGTCGGGAGCCCCAGATACGCAGTATTTT,CASRKESGAPDTQYF
NA,TRBD2,TRBJ2-3,TRBV5-4,TGTGCCAGCAGCGGGCGGACTAGCGCGGATACGCAGTATTTT,CASSGRTSADTQYF
NA,NA,TRBJ2-2,TRBV30,TGTGCCTGGAGTGTACTTGAAACCGGGGAGCTGTTTTTT,CAWSVLETGELFF
NA,NA,TRBJ2-1,TRBV7-2,TGTGCCAGCAGCCCAAATCGGGACCCCTACAATGAGCAGTTCTTC,CASSPNRDPYNEQFF
NA,NA,TRBJ1-1,TRBV5-4,TGTGCCAGCAGCTCACCCGGGAGGGCAGACACTGAAGCTTTCTTT,CASSSPGRADTEAFF
few,NA,TRBJ1-2,TRBV19,TGTGCCAGTACCCCAGGGCTCAACTATGGCTACACCTTC,CASTPGLNYGYTF
NA,TRBD2,TRBJ2-2,TRBV27,TGTGCCAGCAGTCGAAGAACTAGCGGGAGGAACACCGGGGAGCTGTTTTTT,CASSRRTSGRNTGELFF
few,TRBD2,TRBJ2-1,TRBV7-9,TGTGCCAGCAGCTTGGGACTAGCGGGAGTGGTTGAGCAGTTCTTC,CASSLGLAGVVEQFF
few,NA,TRBJ1-2,TRBV6-1,TGTGCCAGCAGTGACCTACGGCGCTATGGCTACACCTTC,CASSDLRRYGYTF
NA,NA,TRBJ1-3,TRBV19,TGTGCCAGCTCGGGCCTCTCCACCATATATTTT,CASSGLSTIYF
once,TRBD1,TRBJ1-2,TRBV10-3,TGTGCCATCAGAACGGACAGGGGGGGCAACTATGGCTGCACCTTC,CAIRTDRGGNYGCTF
NA,TRBD1,TRBJ2-5,TRBV2,TGTGCCAGCAGTGGGGGACAGGGCGGGCAAGAGACCCAGTACTTC,CASSGGQGGQETQYF
NA,NA,TRBJ1-2,TRBV2,TGTGCCAGCAGTGAGGGCAGTCTATATGGCTACACCTTC,CASSEGSLYGYTF
NA,NA,TRBJ2-1,TRBV19,TGTGCCAGTAGTAGGGACGTCGAAGAATGGCAGTTCTTC,CASSRDVEEWQFF
few,NA,TRBJ1-1,TRBV7-3,TGTGCCAGCAGTATCGGGAAGAACACTGAAGCTTTCTTT,CASSIGKNTEAFF
NA,NA,TRBJ1-2,TRBV6-1,TGTGCCAGCAGTGAAGGTATAGGCAACTATGGCTACACCTTC,CASSEGIGNYGYTF
NA,NA,TRBJ1-4,TRBV20-1,TGCAGTGCTAGACTCCGGGACCCCACTCACTCAACTAATGAAAAACTGTTTTTT,CSARLRDPTHSTNEKLFF
few,TRBD2,TRBJ2-5,TRBV5-1,TGCGCCAGCAGCTGGACTAGCGGGAGGGTCGTGAAGACCCAGTACTTC,CASSWTSGRVVKTQYF
NA,NA,TRBJ2-6,TRBV2,TGTGCCAGCAGTTCATGGTGGGGCAGTAGCACTTCAGGGGCCAACGTCCTGACTTTC,CASSSWWGSSTSGANVLTF
NA,NA,TRBJ2-4,TRBV19,TGTGCCGGACTATCCCGGGACTCCGGAAACATTCAGTACTTC,CAGLSRDSGNIQYF
NA,NA,TRBJ1-4,TRBV7-9,TGTGCCAGCAGCTTAGCTCATCGTGAAAAACTGTTTTTT,CASSLAHREKLFF
few,TRBD1,TRBJ2-3,TRBV6-1,TGTGCCAGCAGGATCAGGGGGCTTCTCTCCACAGATACGCAGTATTTT,CASRIRGLLSTDTQYF
few,NA,TRBJ2-1,TRBV15,TGTGCCACCAGCAGAGATATAGGCTCCTACAATGAGCAGTTCTTC,CATSRDIGSYNEQFF
NA,TRBD1,TRBJ2-3,TRBV20-1,TGCAGTGCTAGAGGAAGTGGACAGGGCTTTAGCACAGATACGCAGTATTTT,CSARGSGQGFSTDTQYF